This note documents a single T cell receptor (beta chain) sequence. Its matching antigen is unknown. The data belong to a study of T cell responses to AZD1222 COVID-19 vaccine. Study-level results: Mostly white British, mostly female donors; authors suggested clonal diversity may be underestimated.

Germline V gives CDR1 KGHDR, CDR2 SFDVKD. This CDR3 region has 15 residues. V shed 4 bases and J shed 8 bases, with 16 bases lying between them. Only in-frame clones appear in the TCRdb table, and some are missing; sequencing was by immunoSEQ multiplex PCR. The sample lists about 86,000 clones; more than 75% were seen once. This TCR derives from an adult in good health. Material: peripheral blood, obtained on day 0 of AZD1222 vaccination. The chain employs TRBV24-1 and TRBJ1-4; D is perhaps TRBD1 (6 bases). The CDR3 DNA follows: TGTGCCACCAGTGACCTTACAGGGTCGGAGGAAAAACTGTTTTTT. Protein sequence: CATSDLTGSEEKLFF.